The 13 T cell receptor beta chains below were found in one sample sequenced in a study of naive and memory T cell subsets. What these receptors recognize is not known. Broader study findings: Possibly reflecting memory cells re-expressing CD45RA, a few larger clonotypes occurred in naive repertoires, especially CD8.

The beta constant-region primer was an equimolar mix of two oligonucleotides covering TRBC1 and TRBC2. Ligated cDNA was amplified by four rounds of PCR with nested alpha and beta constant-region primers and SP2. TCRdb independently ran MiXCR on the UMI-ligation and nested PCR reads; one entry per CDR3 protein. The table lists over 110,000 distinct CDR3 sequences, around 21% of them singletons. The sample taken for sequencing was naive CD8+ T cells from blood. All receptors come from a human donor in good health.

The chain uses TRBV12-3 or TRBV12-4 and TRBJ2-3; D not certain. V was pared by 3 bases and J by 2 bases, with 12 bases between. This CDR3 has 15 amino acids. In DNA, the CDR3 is TGTGCCAGCAGTTTTACGGGCGGAGCCACAGATACGCAGTATTTT. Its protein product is CASSFTGGATDTQYF.

Here the CDR3 reads CASSLGLTVNNYNEQFF. The CDR3 DNA sequence: TGTGCCAGCAGTTTGGGTCTTACGGTGAATAACTACAATGAGCAGTTCTTC. The V gene is TRBV28, the J gene TRBJ2-1; D remains unclear. V gave up 3 bases and J gave up 3 bases, with 18 bases separating them. The CDR3 has 17 amino acids. From germline, CDR1 is MDHEN and CDR2 SYDVKM.

CDR3 coding DNA: TGTGCCAGCAGTTTAGGGCTAGCGGGGGATGATGAGCAGTTCTTC. This encodes CASSLGLAGDDEQFF. The rearrangement joins TRBV27 to TRBJ2-1, with 10 nucleotides matching TRBD2. V shed 2 bases, J shed 8 bases, and the junction held 6 bases outside the gene matches. This CDR3 has 15 residues. The germline gives CDR1 MNHEY, CDR2 SMNVEV (reference sequence).

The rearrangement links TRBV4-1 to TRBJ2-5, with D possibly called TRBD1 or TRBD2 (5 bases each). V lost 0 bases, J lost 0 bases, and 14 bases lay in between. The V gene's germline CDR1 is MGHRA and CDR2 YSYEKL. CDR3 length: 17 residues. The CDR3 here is CASSQEPGTPYQETQYF. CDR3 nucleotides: TGCGCCAGCAGCCAAGAGCCGGGGACGCCGTACCAAGAGACCCAGTACTTC.

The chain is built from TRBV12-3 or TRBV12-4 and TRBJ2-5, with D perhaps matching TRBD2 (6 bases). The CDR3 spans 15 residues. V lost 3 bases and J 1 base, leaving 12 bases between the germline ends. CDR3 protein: CASSLGGSPQETQYF. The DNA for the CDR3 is TGTGCCAGCAGTTTGGGAGGCAGCCCCCAAGAGACCCAGTACTTC.

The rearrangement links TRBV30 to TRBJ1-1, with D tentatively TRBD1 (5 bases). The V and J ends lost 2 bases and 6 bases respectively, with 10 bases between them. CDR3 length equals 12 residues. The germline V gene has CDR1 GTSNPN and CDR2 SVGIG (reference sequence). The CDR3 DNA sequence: TGTGCCTGGAGTCGGGGCACTGCTGAAGCTTTCTTT. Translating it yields CAWSRGTAEAFF.

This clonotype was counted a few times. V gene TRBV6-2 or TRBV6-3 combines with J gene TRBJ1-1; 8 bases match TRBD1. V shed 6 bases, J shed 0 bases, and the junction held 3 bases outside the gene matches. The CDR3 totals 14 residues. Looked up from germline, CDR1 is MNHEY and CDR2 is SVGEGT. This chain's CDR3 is CASSRTGLNTEAFF. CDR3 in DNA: TGTGCCAGCAGCCGGACAGGGCTGAACACTGAAGCTTTCTTT.

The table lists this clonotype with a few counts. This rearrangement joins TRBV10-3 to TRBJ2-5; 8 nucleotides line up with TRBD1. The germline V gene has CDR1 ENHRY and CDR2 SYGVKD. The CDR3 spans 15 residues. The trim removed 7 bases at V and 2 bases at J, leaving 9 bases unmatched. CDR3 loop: CAINSGQGLQETQYF. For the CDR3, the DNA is TGTGCCATCAACAGCGGACAGGGCTTGCAAGAGACCCAGTACTTC.

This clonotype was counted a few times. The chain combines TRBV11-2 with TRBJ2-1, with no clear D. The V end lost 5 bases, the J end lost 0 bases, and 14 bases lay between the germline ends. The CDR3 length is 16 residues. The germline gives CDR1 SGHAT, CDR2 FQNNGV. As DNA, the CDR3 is TGTGCCAGCAGCCCCATCAGTCCGAGCTCCTACAATGAGCAGTTCTTC. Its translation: CASSPISPSSYNEQFF.

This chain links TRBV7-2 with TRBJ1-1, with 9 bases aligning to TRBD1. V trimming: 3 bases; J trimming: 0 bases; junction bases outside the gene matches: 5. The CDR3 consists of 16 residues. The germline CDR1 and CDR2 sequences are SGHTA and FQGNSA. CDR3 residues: CASSFGQGYMNTEAFF. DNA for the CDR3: TGTGCCAGCAGCTTCGGACAGGGGTACATGAACACTGAAGCTTTCTTT.

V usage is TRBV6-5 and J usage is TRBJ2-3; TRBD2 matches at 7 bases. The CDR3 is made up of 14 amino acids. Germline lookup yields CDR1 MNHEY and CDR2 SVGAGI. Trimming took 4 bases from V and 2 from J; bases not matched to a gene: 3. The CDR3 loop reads CASSSGGATDTQYF. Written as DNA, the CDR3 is TGTGCCAGCAGTTCGGGGGGAGCCACAGATACGCAGTATTTT.

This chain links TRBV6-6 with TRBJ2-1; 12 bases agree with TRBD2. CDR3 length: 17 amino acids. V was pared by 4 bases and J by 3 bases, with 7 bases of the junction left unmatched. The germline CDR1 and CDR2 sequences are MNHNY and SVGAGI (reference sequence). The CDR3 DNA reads TGTGCCAGCAGTTTCTCCGGGGGACTAGCGGGCTACAATGAGCAGTTCTTC. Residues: CASSFSGGLAGYNEQFF.

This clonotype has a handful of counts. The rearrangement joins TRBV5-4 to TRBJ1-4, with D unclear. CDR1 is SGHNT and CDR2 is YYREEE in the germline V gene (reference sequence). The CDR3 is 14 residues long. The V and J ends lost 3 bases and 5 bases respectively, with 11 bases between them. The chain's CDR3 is CASSSILENEKLFF. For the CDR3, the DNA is TGTGCCAGCAGCTCGATACTCGAAAATGAAAAACTGTTTTTT.